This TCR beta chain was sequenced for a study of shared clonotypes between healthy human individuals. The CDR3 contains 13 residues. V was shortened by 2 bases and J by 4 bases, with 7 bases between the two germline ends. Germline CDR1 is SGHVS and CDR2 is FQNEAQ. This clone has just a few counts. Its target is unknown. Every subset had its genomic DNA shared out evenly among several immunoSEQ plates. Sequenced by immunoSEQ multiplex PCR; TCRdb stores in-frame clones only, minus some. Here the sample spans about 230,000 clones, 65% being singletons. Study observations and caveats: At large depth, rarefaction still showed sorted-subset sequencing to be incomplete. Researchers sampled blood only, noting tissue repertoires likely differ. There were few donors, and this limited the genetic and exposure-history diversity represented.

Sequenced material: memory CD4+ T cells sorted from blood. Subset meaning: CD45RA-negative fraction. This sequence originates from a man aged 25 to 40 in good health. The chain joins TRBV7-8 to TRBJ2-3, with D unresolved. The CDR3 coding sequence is TGTGCCAGCAGCTTACTAGGCTCAGATACGCAGTATTTT. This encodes CASSLLGSDTQYF.